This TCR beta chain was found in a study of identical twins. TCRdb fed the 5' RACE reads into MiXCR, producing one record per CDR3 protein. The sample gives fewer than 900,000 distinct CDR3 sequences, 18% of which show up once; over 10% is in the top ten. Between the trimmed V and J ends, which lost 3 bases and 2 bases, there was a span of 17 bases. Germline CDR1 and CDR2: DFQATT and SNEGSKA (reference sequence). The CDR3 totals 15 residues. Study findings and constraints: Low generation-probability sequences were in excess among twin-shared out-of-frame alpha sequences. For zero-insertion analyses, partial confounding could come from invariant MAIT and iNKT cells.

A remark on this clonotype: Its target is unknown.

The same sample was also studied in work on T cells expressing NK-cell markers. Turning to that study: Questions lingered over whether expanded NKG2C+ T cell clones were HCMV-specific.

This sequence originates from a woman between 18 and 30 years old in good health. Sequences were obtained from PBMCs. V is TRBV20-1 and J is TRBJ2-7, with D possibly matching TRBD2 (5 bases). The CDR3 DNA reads TGCAGTGCTAGCGCCGTTGAGGGCCGAACCTACGAGCAGTACTTC. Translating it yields CSASAVEGRTYEQYF.